The 17 T cell receptor beta chains below all came from one sample that was sequenced in a study of T cells after yellow fever vaccination. TCRdb processed the 5' RACE reads anew with MiXCR; each CDR3 protein has one entry. The sample has roughly 500,000 distinct CDR3 sequences; about 19% are singletons. Specimen: PBMCs, collected 15 days after the yellow fever booster vaccination. Receptors were obtained from a man aged 25-45 years who received the YFV17D yellow fever vaccine.

The chain couples TRBV12-3 or TRBV12-4 to TRBJ2-6, with D unresolved. This CDR3 has 15 amino acids. The ends were cut back, 4 bases at V and 2 bases at J, with 9 bases in the middle. The CDR3 spells CASSYQAAGANVLTF. The CDR3 DNA sequence: TGTGCCAGCAGTTATCAGGCAGCTGGGGCCAACGTCCTGACTTTC.

This clonotype appeared a few times. CDR3 protein: CASSLSRESYEQYF. CDR3 in DNA: TGCGCCAGCAGCTTGTCGCGGGAGAGTTACGAGCAGTACTTC. The chain joins TRBV5-1 to TRBJ2-7; 7 bases align to TRBD2. The V gene end was trimmed by 1 base and the J gene end by 4 bases; junction bases not matched to a gene: 5. Germline V gene sequence: CDR1 SGHRS, CDR2 YFSETQ. This CDR3 is built from 14 residues.

V and J are TRBV6-1 and TRBJ1-2; no clear D gene. Trimming pared 6 bases from V and 7 bases from J, leaving 15 bases between. CDR3 length equals 13 residues. The germline CDR1 and CDR2 sequences are MNHNS and SASEGT. In DNA form, the CDR3 reads TGTGCCAGCAGACCCTCGGTCGAGGGTGGCTACACCTTC. Amino acids: CASRPSVEGGYTF.

In this sample, this clonotype turned up a few times. The rearrangement links TRBV7-6 to TRBJ2-1, with D perhaps TRBD1 (6 bases). The CDR3 totals 16 residues. Germline-derived CDR1 and CDR2 are SGHVS and FNYEAQ. V was pared by 5 bases and J by 1 base, with 15 bases between. CDR3 nucleotides: TGTGCCAGCAGCCCCAAACAGGGAGTATCCTACAATGAGCAGTTCTTC. Its translation: CASSPKQGVSYNEQFF. Filled out from reference TRBV7-6 and TRBJ2-1, the complete variable domain reads GAGVSQSPRYKVTKRGQDVALRCDPISGHVSLYWYRQALGQGPEFLTYFNYEAQQDKSGLPNDRFSAERPEGSISTLTIQRTEQRDSAMYRCASSPKQGVSYNEQFFGPGTRLTVL.

The CDR3: CASSQGASRETQYF. The CDR3 nucleotides read TGTGCCAGCAGCCAAGGGGCTAGCAGAGAGACCCAGTACTTC. The chain has TRBV3-1 and TRBJ2-5; TRBD2 might be the D (5 bases). The V end lost 1 base, the J end lost 4 bases, and 10 bases lay between the germline ends. CDR1 is LGHDT and CDR2 is YNNKEL in the germline V gene (reference sequence). The CDR3 consists of 14 residues.

The chain joins TRBV7-2 to TRBJ2-7; D is undetermined. V lost 2 bases and J lost 5, with 10 bases in between. This CDR3 is 13 amino acids long. Germline CDR1 is SGHTA and CDR2 is FQGNSA. CDR3 sequence reads: CASSLWLADEQYF. CDR3 DNA sequence: TGTGCCAGCAGCTTATGGCTGGCGGACGAGCAGTACTTC.

This clonotype occurred many times. The chain employs TRBV20-1 and TRBJ1-6; the D is unclear. V was clipped by 2 bases and J by 8 bases, with 10 bases between them. CDR1 is DFQATT and CDR2 is SNEGSKA in the germline V gene (reference sequence). CDR3 length equals 13 residues. The DNA of the CDR3 is TGCAGTGCTAGAAGTCAGTTGGATTCACCCCTCCACTTT. Amino acids: CSARSQLDSPLHF.

The chain is built from TRBV5-1 and TRBJ2-5, with TRBD2 identical over 13 bases. After removal of 0 bases from V and 5 bases from J, the junction contained 4 bases not matched to a gene. Germline V CDR1 and CDR2: SGHRS, YFSETQ. There are 16 residues in the CDR3. The CDR3: CASSLAGTSGMETQYF. DNA for the CDR3: TGCGCCAGCAGCTTGGCCGGGACTAGCGGGATGGAGACCCAGTACTTC.

This clonotype was observed a handful of times. The chain combines TRBV29-1 with TRBJ2-2; 8 bases fit TRBD1. Germline CDR1 is SQVTM and CDR2 is ANQGSEA. V trimming: 7 bases; J trimming: 3 bases; junction bases outside the gene matches: 4. CDR3 size: 13 residues. In DNA, the CDR3 is TGCAGCGGTAGACAGGGGCACACCGGGGAGCTGTTTTTT. It codes for CSGRQGHTGELFF.

The genes are TRBV11-2 and TRBJ2-7; TRBD2 matches at 16 bases. CDR1 is SGHAT, CDR2 FQNNGV, per germline. The CDR3 spans 14 residues. V trimming: 6 bases; J trimming: 7 bases; junction bases outside the gene matches: 3. CDR3 residues: CASRGTSGRDEQYF. The DNA of the CDR3 is TGTGCCAGCAGGGGGACTAGCGGGAGGGATGAGCAGTACTTC.

This clonotype was observed a few times. This chain connects TRBV5-1 to TRBJ2-2; D is tentatively TRBD1 or TRBD2 (6 bases each). Germline lookup yields CDR1 SGHRS and CDR2 YFSETQ. V was cut by 4 bases and J by 4 bases, with 20 bases left in between. CDR3 length: 17 amino acids. Here the CDR3 DNA reads TGCGCCAGCAGCCGGGTCGGGGGCACCGCGACCACCGGGGAGCTGTTTTTT. Its protein product is CASSRVGGTATTGELFF.

The J gene is TRBJ2-7, the V gene TRBV12-3 or TRBV12-4; 7 positions match TRBD1. V was clipped by 2 bases and J by 5 bases; unmatched bases: 6. This CDR3 spans 14 amino acids. CDR3 protein: CASSLTGEMDEQYF. CDR3 nucleotide sequence: TGTGCCAGCAGTTTAACAGGGGAGATGGACGAGCAGTACTTC.

The chain joins TRBV7-2 to TRBJ2-3; 16 bases match TRBD2. Unmatched junction bases numbered 10, after V lost 5 bases and J lost 8 bases. The CDR3 consists of 17 residues. Germline CDR1 is SGHTA and CDR2 is FQGNSA. CDR3 DNA sequence: TGTGCCAGCAGCGTACCTTCGGGACTAGCGGGAGGGGGTACGCAGTATTTT. This sequence encodes CASSVPSGLAGGGTQYF.

This sequence joins TRBV5-1 and TRBJ1-1, with D unclear. Germline V CDR1 and CDR2: SGHRS, YFSETQ. CDR3 length equals 15 residues. V was pared by 4 bases and J by 1 base, with 14 bases between. CDR3 in amino acids: CASSPFDIANTEAFF. For the CDR3, the DNA is TGCGCCAGCAGCCCCTTTGACATAGCGAACACTGAAGCTTTCTTT.

This clonotype showed up just a few times. V gene TRBV7-9 combines with J gene TRBJ2-7; 7 nucleotides align to TRBD1. CDR3 length: 14 residues. Germline CDR1 SEHNR, CDR2 FQNEAQ (reference sequence). V dropped 4 bases and J dropped 4; count of bases not matched to a gene: 7. CDR3 sequence reads: CASSSDREKYEQYF. CDR3 coding DNA: TGTGCCAGCAGCTCCGACAGGGAAAAGTACGAGCAGTACTTC. Full variable domain (missing parts from reference TRBV7-9 and TRBJ2-7): DTGVSQNPRHKITKRGQNVTFRCDPISEHNRLYWYRQTLGQGPEFLTYFQNEAQLEKSRLLSDRFSAERPKGSFSTLEIQRTEQGDSAMYLCASSSDREKYEQYFGPGTRLTVT.

This chain uses TRBV12-3 or TRBV12-4 with TRBJ2-7, with 10 nucleotides matching TRBD2. The V gene end was trimmed by 5 bases and the J gene end by 11 bases; junction bases not matched to a gene: 9. The CDR3 totals 13 residues. The CDR3 protein is CASSPSSGRAEYF. In DNA form, the CDR3 reads TGTGCCAGCAGTCCCTCGAGCGGGAGGGCCGAGTACTTC.

The J gene is TRBJ2-2, the V gene TRBV12-3 or TRBV12-4; D is ambiguous. The germline V and J ends were trimmed by 3 bases and 1 base, with 6 bases remaining between them. The CDR3 covers 14 residues. The CDR3 reads CASSFAENTGELFF. CDR3 coding DNA: TGTGCCAGCAGTTTCGCTGAGAACACCGGGGAGCTGTTTTTT.